The 27 T cell receptor beta chains below come from one sample, sequenced in a study of blood T cell repertoires in COVID-19. Produced via immunoSEQ multiplex PCR; TCRdb's table is partial and in-frame only. The table has about 160,000 clones, approximately 90% seen once. The sample was peripheral blood. Every receptor here comes from a man younger than 30 with COVID-19, enrolled during active disease.

CDR3: CASSPGGGAYTGELFF. CDR3 DNA sequence: TGTGCCAGCAGCCCGGGGGGGGGAGCCTACACCGGGGAGCTGTTTTTT. V gene TRBV5-4 combines with J gene TRBJ2-2; 8 bases are shared with TRBD2. With V trimmed by 4 bases and J by 3 bases, 8 bases remained unmatched. In germline, CDR1 is SGHNT, CDR2 YYREEE (reference sequence). CDR3 length equals 16 residues. The variable domain in full, with the rest retrieved from reference TRBV5-4 and TRBJ2-2, is ETGVTQSPTHLIKTRGQQVTLRCSSQSGHNTVSWYQQALGQGPQFIFQYYREEENGRGNFPPRFSGLQFPNYSSELNVNALELDDSALYLCASSPGGGAYTGELFFGEGSRLTVL.

This clone showed up just once. The rearrangement links TRBV10-2 to TRBJ2-1, with TRBD2 matching 12 bases. The CDR3 has 18 amino acids. The germline CDR1 and CDR2 sequences are WSHSY and SAAADI. J gave up 5 bases and V 8 bases, and 16 bases lay outside the gene matches. CDR3 bases: TGCGCCAGCGGCCCTGGGACTAGCGGGCGGAGCTGGAACAATGAGCAGTTCTTC. Its translation is CASGPGTSGRSWNNEQFF.

The rearrangement uses TRBV4-3 and TRBJ2-5, with 12 bases fitting TRBD1. V was pared by 1 base and J by 0 bases, with 9 bases of the junction left unmatched. Germline V gives CDR1 LGHNA, CDR2 YSLEER. This CDR3 has 19 amino acids. The CDR3 sequence is CASSQVLGTGGRYQETQYF. The CDR3 coding sequence is TGCGCCAGCAGCCAAGTGCTCGGGACAGGGGGCCGGTACCAAGAGACCCAGTACTTC.

The chain has TRBV4-3 and TRBJ2-2, with 7 bases fitting TRBD1. Germline V gene lookup returns CDR1 LGHNA and CDR2 YSLEER. With 0 bases clipped from V and 6 bases from J, the junction kept 4 bases outside the gene matches. This CDR3 region has 15 residues. The CDR3 loop is CASSQEYRGAGELFF. The CDR3 nucleotides read TGCGCCAGCAGCCAAGAGTACAGGGGAGCCGGGGAGCTGTTTTTT.

The chain joins TRBV23-1 to TRBJ2-1; a possible D gene is TRBD1 (5 bases). TRBV23-1 is given ORF status, its function remaining uncertain. The CDR3 extends over 19 amino acids. V lost 3 bases, J lost 10 bases, and 31 bases lay in between. CDR3 protein: CASSQGILHRQSPLREQFF. CDR3 nucleotide sequence: TGCGCCAGCAGTCAGGGGATCCTTCACAGGCAAAGCCCCCTCAGGGAGCAGTTCTTC.

The rearrangement links TRBV27 to TRBJ2-1; D is ambiguous. V was trimmed by 6 bases and J by 0 bases, leaving 6 bases between them. Germline CDR1 and CDR2: MNHEY and SMNVEV (reference sequence). This CDR3 contains 13 residues. CDR3 residues: CASRASSYNEQFF. CDR3 sequence (DNA): TGTGCCAGCAGGGCTAGCTCCTACAATGAGCAGTTCTTC.

This sequence joins TRBV28 and TRBJ2-7; D remains ambiguous. Trimming stripped 5 bases from V and 3 bases from J, with 5 bases between. This CDR3 has 11 amino acids. Germline-derived CDR1 and CDR2 are MDHEN and SYDVKM. The CDR3 coding sequence is TGTGCCAGCAGTCCCCGCTACGAGCAGTACTTC. Translation gives CASSPRYEQYF.

The chain recombines TRBV5-8 with TRBJ1-2; D may be TRBD1 (6 bases). Looked up from germline, CDR1 is SGHTS and CDR2 is YDEGEE. The CDR3 has 14 amino acids. The V and J ends lost 3 bases and 4 bases respectively, with 13 bases between them. The CDR3: CASSYLGAAYGYTF. The CDR3 nucleotides are TGTGCCAGCAGCTATCTGGGGGCGGCCTATGGCTACACCTTC.

The genes are TRBV29-1 and TRBJ2-7; 7 nucleotides agree with TRBD1. This CDR3 is built from 13 residues. V was pared by 8 bases and J by 6 bases, with 13 bases of the junction left unmatched. CDR1 and CDR2 from the germline V gene are SQVTM and ANQGSEA. The CDR3 here is CSLTLTGTGEQYF. Written as DNA, the CDR3 is TGCAGCCTCACATTGACAGGGACGGGCGAGCAGTACTTC.

The chain recombines TRBV7-9 with TRBJ1-2; D is perhaps TRBD1 (5 bases). The V gene lost 10 bases and the J gene lost 8 bases, with 20 bases spanning the gap. In germline, CDR1 is SEHNR, CDR2 FQNEAQ (reference sequence). This CDR3 is 13 amino acids long. The CDR3 region is CATTTGGFNGYTF. CDR3 DNA: TGTGCCACCACGACGGGGGGGTTTAACGGCTACACCTTC.

This chain uses TRBV5-1 with TRBJ2-2; possibly TRBD1 for D (6 bases). Trimming took 0 bases from V and 6 from J, leaving 15 bases between them. This CDR3 has 16 residues. In germline, CDR1 is SGHRS, CDR2 YFSETQ. CDR3 amino acids: CASSLDTGKGSGELFF. In DNA, the CDR3 is TGCGCCAGCAGCTTGGACACAGGGAAGGGTTCCGGGGAGCTGTTTTTT.

This chain connects TRBV30 to TRBJ2-7; perhaps TRBD1 as D (6 bases). CDR3 size: 13 residues. Germline V gene lookup returns CDR1 GTSNPN and CDR2 SVGIG (reference sequence). Trimming took 4 bases from V and 4 from J, leaving 14 bases between them. The DNA of the CDR3 is TGTGCCTGGAAAGGCGGCAGGGGTTACGAGCAGTACTTC. Its translation is CAWKGGRGYEQYF.

The genes are TRBV5-4 and TRBJ2-2; D might be TRBD2 (5 bases). From germline, CDR1 is SGHNT and CDR2 YYREEE (reference sequence). This CDR3 is built from 15 residues. The ends were cut back, 5 bases at V and 3 bases at J, with 14 bases in the middle. The chain's CDR3 is CASSPGFKDTGELFF. As DNA, the CDR3 is TGTGCCAGCAGTCCGGGGTTTAAGGACACCGGGGAGCTGTTTTTT.

V gene TRBV28 combines with J gene TRBJ1-1, with TRBD1 matching 7 bases. The V and J ends lost 3 bases and 1 base, in that order; junction bases with no gene match: 2. Germline V gives CDR1 MDHEN, CDR2 SYDVKM. The CDR3 runs 14 residues. In DNA form, the CDR3 reads TGTGCCAGCAGTTTTCAGGGGGAGAACACTGAAGCTTTCTTT. Translated, it gives CASSFQGENTEAFF.

The J gene is TRBJ2-7, the V gene TRBV14; no firm D call. The germline V gene has CDR1 SGHDN and CDR2 FVKESK. The CDR3 consists of 14 residues. With 0 bases removed from V and 4 bases from J, the gap between germline ends came to 10 bases. CDR3 DNA: TGTGCCAGCAGCCAAGAGAGGCCACCGTACGAGCAGTACTTC. It yields the protein CASSQERPPYEQYF.

This chain joins TRBV30 and TRBJ2-1; 7 bases line up with TRBD1. With 5 bases clipped from V and 4 bases from J, the junction kept 2 bases outside the gene matches. The germline V gene has CDR1 GTSNPN and CDR2 SVGIG (reference sequence). CDR3 length: 12 residues. CDR3 in amino acids: CAWGQVYNEQFF. CDR3 sequence (DNA): TGTGCCTGGGGACAGGTATACAATGAGCAGTTCTTC.

The chain links TRBV7-9 to TRBJ2-2; D is undetermined. There are 16 residues in the CDR3. V lost 5 bases and J 0 bases, leaving 13 bases between the germline ends. Germline V CDR1 and CDR2: SEHNR, FQNEAQ (reference sequence). CDR3: CASSPTTDSNTGELFF. As DNA, the CDR3 is TGTGCCAGCAGCCCCACGACCGACTCGAACACCGGGGAGCTGTTTTTT.

A single count supports this clone. The chain couples TRBV5-4 to TRBJ2-3, with D possibly matching TRBD2 (5 bases). CDR1 and CDR2 (germline): SGHNT, YYREEE (reference sequence). Trimming pared 0 bases from V and 5 bases from J, leaving 7 bases between. CDR3 length equals 13 residues. In DNA, the CDR3 is TGTGCCAGCAGCTTGGCCAGCGGAGATACGCAGTATTTT. It yields the protein CASSLASGDTQYF.

To note about this clone: Germline is not matched at one junction end, which may reflect a read error. The J gene is TRBJ1-4, the V gene TRBV27, with D unresolved. CDR1 is MNHEY, CDR2 SMNVEV, per germline (reference sequence). The CDR3 loop spans 18 amino acids. In DNA form, the CDR3 reads TGTGCCAGCAGTCGCTCGGGTCAGAGGCAGTGGCTTAATGAAAAACTGCTTTTT. Translating gives CASSRSGQRQWLNEKLLF.

The CDR3 loop reads CASSFRGLNYEQYF. The CDR3, as DNA: TGTGCCAGCAGTTTTAGAGGTTTGAACTACGAGCAGTACTTC. This sequence joins TRBV27 and TRBJ2-7; D gene ambiguous. This CDR3 is built from 14 residues. The germline V gene encodes CDR1 MNHEY and CDR2 SMNVEV (reference sequence). Trimming took off 3 bases at V and 3 bases at J, with 12 bases between the two ends.

The chain uses TRBV4-2 and TRBJ2-7; 16 nucleotides align to TRBD2. CDR3 length: 17 residues. J was trimmed by 2 bases and V by 5 bases; bases with no gene match: 6. Looked up from germline, CDR1 is LGHNA and CDR2 is YNFKEQ. CDR3 in DNA: TGTGCCAGCAGCAAGGGACTAGCGGGAGGGCCACCCTACGAGCAGTACTTC. It is translated as CASSKGLAGGPPYEQYF.

The count of this clone is one. DNA for the CDR3: TGCAGCGTTGAAGTGGTCGCGGGGAAAGTGCAGTTCTTC. It codes for CSVEVVAGKVQFF. The rearrangement uses TRBV29-1 and TRBJ2-1, with a weak D call TRBD2 (6 bases). The V and J ends lost 1 base and 12 bases respectively, with 16 bases between them. CDR1 is SQVTM, CDR2 ANQGSEA, per germline. The CDR3 consists of 13 residues.

J is TRBJ2-7 and V is TRBV7-9; 11 bases agree with TRBD2. Germline V gene data show CDR1 as SEHNR and CDR2 as FQNEAQ (reference sequence). The CDR3 sequence is 16 residues long. Trimming cost V 10 bases and J 2 bases; bases outside gene matches: 13. CDR3 in amino acids: CANTPLRGLAAYEQYF. Here the CDR3 DNA reads TGTGCCAACACCCCCCTTAGGGGACTAGCGGCCTACGAGCAGTACTTC.

The J gene is TRBJ1-5, the V gene TRBV28; no clear D. The CDR3 has 15 amino acids. Trimming shortened V by 5 bases and J by 4 bases, and 15 bases separated the two germline ends. Per the germline V gene, CDR1 is MDHEN and CDR2 is SYDVKM. The CDR3 loop reads CASSPSPGWNQPQHF. CDR3 bases: TGTGCCAGCAGTCCAAGTCCGGGGTGGAATCAGCCCCAGCATTTT.

The chain carries TRBV27 and TRBJ2-7, with 11 bases fitting TRBD2. This CDR3 is 16 amino acids long. V lost 6 bases, J lost 2 bases, and 9 bases stayed unmatched. Germline V CDR1 and CDR2: MNHEY, SMNVEV (reference sequence). CDR3 amino acids: CASRFFLSGRAYEQYF. DNA of the CDR3: TGTGCCAGCAGGTTTTTTCTTAGCGGGAGGGCCTACGAGCAGTACTTC.

This chain links TRBV11-3 with TRBJ2-7, with D possibly matching TRBD2 (6 bases). V dropped 2 bases and J dropped 5 bases, with 10 bases sitting between them. The CDR3 loop spans 13 amino acids. Germline V lookup: CDR1 SGHNT, CDR2 YENEEA. The CDR3 protein is CASSLFGGDEQYF. CDR3 coding DNA: TGTGCCAGCAGCTTATTCGGCGGGGACGAGCAGTACTTC. The full variable domain, with the rest looked up from reference TRBV11-3 and TRBJ2-7, is EAGVVQSPRYKIIEKKQPVAFWCNPISGHNTLYWYLQNLGQGPELLIRYENEEAVDDSQLPKDRFSAERLKGVDSTLKIQPAELGDSAVYLCASSLFGGDEQYFGPGTRLTVT.

The V gene is TRBV6-5, the J gene TRBJ2-1; 10 bases match TRBD2. CDR3 length: 16 residues. Unmatched junction bases numbered 9, after V lost 4 bases and J lost 6 bases. Germline-derived CDR1 and CDR2 are MNHEY and SVGAGI. In nucleotides, the CDR3 is TGTGCCAGCAGTTCTACTCCGGGACTAGCGAGCAATGAGCAGTTCTTC. It encodes CASSSTPGLASNEQFF.